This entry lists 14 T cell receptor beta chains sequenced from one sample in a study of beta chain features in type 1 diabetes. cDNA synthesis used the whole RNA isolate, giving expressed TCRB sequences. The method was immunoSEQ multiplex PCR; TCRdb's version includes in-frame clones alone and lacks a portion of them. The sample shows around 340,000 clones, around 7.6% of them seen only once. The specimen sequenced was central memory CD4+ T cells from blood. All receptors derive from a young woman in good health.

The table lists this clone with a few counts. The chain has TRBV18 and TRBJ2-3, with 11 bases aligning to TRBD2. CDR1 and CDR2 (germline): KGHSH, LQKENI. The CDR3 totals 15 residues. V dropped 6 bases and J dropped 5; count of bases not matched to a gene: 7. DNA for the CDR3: TGTGCCAGCTCCCAGGGACTAGCGGTAGGAGATACGCAGTATTTT. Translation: CASSQGLAVGDTQYF.

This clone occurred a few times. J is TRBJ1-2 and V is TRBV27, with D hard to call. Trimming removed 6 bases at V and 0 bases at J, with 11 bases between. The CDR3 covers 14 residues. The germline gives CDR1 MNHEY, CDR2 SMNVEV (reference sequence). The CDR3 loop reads CASSPNSPNYGYTF. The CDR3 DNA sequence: TGTGCCAGCAGCCCCAACAGTCCTAACTATGGCTACACCTTC.

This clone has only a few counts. In nucleotides, the CDR3 is TGTGCCAGCAGTCAGAACTCCGGGACGGGCTACAATGAGCAGTTCTTC. Encoded protein: CASSQNSGTGYNEQFF. V usage is TRBV7-9 and J usage is TRBJ2-1; tentatively, D is TRBD1 or TRBD2 (5 bases each). Germline V gene sequence: CDR1 SEHNR, CDR2 FQNEAQ (reference sequence). The CDR3 totals 16 residues. Trimming took 6 bases from V and 3 from J, leaving 18 bases between them. Using reference TRBV7-9 and TRBJ2-1 for the parts outside the CDR3, the full variable domain is DTGVSQNPRHKITKRGQNVTFRCDPISEHNRLYWYRQTLGQGPEFLTYFQNEAQLEKSRLLSDRFSAERPKGSFSTLEIQRTEQGDSAMYLCASSQNSGTGYNEQFFGPGTRLTVL.

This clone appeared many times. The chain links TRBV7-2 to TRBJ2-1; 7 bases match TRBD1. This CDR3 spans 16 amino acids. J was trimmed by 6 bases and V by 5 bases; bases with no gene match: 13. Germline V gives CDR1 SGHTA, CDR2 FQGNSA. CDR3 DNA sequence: TGTGCCAGCAGCCCCCGGGACAGTCATCGGGGCAATGAGCAGTTCTTC. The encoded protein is CASSPRDSHRGNEQFF.

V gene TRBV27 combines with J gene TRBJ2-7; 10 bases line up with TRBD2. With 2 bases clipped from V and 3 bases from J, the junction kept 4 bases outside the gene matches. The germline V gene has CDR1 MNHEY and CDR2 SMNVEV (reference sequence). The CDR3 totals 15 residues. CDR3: CASSLVAGGLYEQYF. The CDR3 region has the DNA TGTGCCAGCAGTTTAGTAGCGGGAGGACTCTACGAGCAGTACTTC.

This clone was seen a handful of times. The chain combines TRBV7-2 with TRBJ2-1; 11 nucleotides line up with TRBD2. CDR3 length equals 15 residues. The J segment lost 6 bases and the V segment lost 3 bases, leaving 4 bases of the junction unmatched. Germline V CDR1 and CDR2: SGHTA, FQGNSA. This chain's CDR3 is CASSLGLAEINEQFF. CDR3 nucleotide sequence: TGTGCCAGCAGCTTGGGACTAGCGGAGATCAATGAGCAGTTCTTC.

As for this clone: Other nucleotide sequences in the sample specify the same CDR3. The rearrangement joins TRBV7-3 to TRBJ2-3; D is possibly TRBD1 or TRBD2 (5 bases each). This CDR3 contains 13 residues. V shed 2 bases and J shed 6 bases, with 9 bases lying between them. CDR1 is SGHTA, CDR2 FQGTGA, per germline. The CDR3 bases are TGTGCCAGCAGCTTAGTGGGGACGGATACGCAGTATTTT. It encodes CASSLVGTDTQYF.

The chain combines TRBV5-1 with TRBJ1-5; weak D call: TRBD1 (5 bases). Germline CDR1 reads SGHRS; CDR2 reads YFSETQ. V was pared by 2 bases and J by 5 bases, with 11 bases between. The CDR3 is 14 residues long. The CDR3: CASSLSLGDQPQHF. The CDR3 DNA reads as TGCGCCAGCAGCTTATCGCTAGGGGATCAGCCCCAGCATTTT.

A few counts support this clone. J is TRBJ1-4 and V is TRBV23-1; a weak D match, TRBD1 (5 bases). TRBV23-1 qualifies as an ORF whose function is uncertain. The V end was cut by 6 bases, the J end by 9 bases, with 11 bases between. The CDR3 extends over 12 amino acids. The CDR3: CASRRAGQKLFF. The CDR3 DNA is TGCGCCAGCAGGAGAGCAGGGCAAAAACTGTTTTTT.

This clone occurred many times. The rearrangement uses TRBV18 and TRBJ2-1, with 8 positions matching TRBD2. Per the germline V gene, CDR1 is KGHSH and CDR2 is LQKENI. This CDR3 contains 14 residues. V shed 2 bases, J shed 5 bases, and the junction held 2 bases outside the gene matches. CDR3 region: CASSPIAGNNEQFF. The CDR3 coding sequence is TGTGCCAGCTCACCAATAGCGGGAAACAATGAGCAGTTCTTC. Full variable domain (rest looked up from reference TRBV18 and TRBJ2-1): NAGVMQNPRHLVRRRGQEARLRCSPMKGHSHVYWYRQLPEEGLKFMVYLQKENIIDESGMPKERFSAEFPKEGPSILRIQQVVRGDSAAYFCASSPIAGNNEQFFGPGTRLTVL.

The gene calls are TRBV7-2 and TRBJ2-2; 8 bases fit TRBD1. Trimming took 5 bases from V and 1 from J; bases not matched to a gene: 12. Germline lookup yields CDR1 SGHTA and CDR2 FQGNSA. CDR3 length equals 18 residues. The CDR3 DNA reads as TGTGCCAGCAGCCCCCGGTTGATCGGGACAGGGAACACCGGGGAGCTGTTTTTT. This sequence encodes CASSPRLIGTGNTGELFF.

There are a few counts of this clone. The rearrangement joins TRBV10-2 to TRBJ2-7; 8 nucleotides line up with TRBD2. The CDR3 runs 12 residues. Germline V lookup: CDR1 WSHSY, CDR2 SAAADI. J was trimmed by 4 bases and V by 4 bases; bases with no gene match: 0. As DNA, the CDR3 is TGCGCCAGCAGTGGACTAGCGTACGAGCAGTACTTC. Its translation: CASSGLAYEQYF.

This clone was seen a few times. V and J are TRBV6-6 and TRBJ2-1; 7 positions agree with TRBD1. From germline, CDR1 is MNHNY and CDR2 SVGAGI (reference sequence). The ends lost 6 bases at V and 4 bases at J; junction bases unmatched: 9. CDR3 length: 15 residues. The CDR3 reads CASRPGTEIYNEQFF. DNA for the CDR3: TGTGCCAGCAGGCCCGGGACAGAAATTTACAATGAGCAGTTCTTC.

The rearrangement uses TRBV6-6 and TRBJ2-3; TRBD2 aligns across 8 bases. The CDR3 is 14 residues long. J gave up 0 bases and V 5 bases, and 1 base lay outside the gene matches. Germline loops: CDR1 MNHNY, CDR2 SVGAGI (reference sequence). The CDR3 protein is CASSRTSSTDTQYF. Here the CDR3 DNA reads TGTGCCAGCAGTCGGACTAGCAGCACAGATACGCAGTATTTT.